This is a list of T cell receptor beta chains from one sample in a study of beta chain features in type 1 diabetes. The method was immunoSEQ multiplex PCR; TCRdb's version includes in-frame clones alone and lacks a portion of them. Found here are about 180,000 clones, approximately 13% of them singletons; the top ten hold 0.62%. Sequenced sample: central memory CD4+ T cells from blood. The receptors shown here come from a woman younger than 35 in good health. Each CDR3 is given with its conserved first and last residue. D genes are given only for firm matches. For some rows the clone size is stated as once, few or many, or as a class when expanded; others skip it.

cdr3_length j_call d_call v_call clone_size cdr3_nt cdr3_aa
16 TRBJ2-5 TRBD2 TRBV5-1 . TGCGCCAGCAGCATCGAAGGGCGGGAGGGCTCTGAGACCCAGTACTTC CASSIEGREGSETQYF
14 TRBJ1-2 TRBD1 TRBV6-6 . TGTGCCAGCAGACAGGGGAGCGGGAGCTATGGCTACACCTTC CASRQGSGSYGYTF
13 TRBJ1-1 TRBD1 TRBV30 . TGTGCCTGGAGTGGACAGGGGGTCGCTGAAGCTTTCTTT CAWSGQGVAEAFF
19 TRBJ1-5 . TRBV4-1 few TGCGCCAGCAGCCAGCTCTCCGGGACAAATTTACGTAAGGGTCAGCCCCAGCATTTT CASSQLSGTNLRKGQPQHF
14 TRBJ2-5 TRBD2 TRBV5-8 . TGTGCCAGCAGCCTGGGACTAGCGGGAGAGGGGTCCTACTTC CASSLGLAGEGSYF
16 TRBJ1-2 . TRBV30 . TGTGCCTGGAGTGTACGTCGGTCGGGGGGCGCCTCTGGCTACACCTTC CAWSVRRSGGASGYTF
15 TRBJ2-5 TRBD1 TRBV7-2 few TGTGCCAGCAGCTCCATGCGGGACAGGGGAGAGACCCAGTACTTC CASSSMRDRGETQYF
15 TRBJ2-2 . TRBV27 . TGTGCCAGCAGTCTGCGACAGATGAACACCGGGGAGCTGTTTTTT CASSLRQMNTGELFF
17 TRBJ2-5 TRBD2 TRBV5-1 few TGCGCCAGCAGCTTGGGACTAGCGGGAGGGCCGGTAGAGACCCAGTACTTC CASSLGLAGGPVETQYF
13 TRBJ2-1 TRBD2 TRBV11-2 few TGTGCCAGCAGCGGACCAGCGGGAAGGGTGCAGTTCTTC CASSGPAGRVQFF